This T cell receptor (beta chain) was captured by sequencing in a study of cytomegalovirus exposure and HLA in healthy donors. The PCR had 60 Vbeta and 13 Jbeta primers. Here immunoSEQ multiplex PCR was the method, and the copy in TCRdb shows in-frame clones only, minus some. Of 100,000 to 150,000 clones in the sample, roughly 80% were seen once. General observations from the study: Presence/absence analyses assumed roughly uniform sequencing depth across donors.

The CDR3 runs 12 residues. Germline CDR1 and CDR2: MNHNY and SVGAGI (reference sequence). Details on this clone: The target antigen is unknown.

Sequencing was performed on PBMCs. The clonotype comes from a woman aged 45-65 years in good health and CMV-seronegative. The chain recombines TRBV6-6 with TRBJ2-2; TRBD1 is a possible D gene (6 bases). The CDR3 DNA reads TGTGGGGTACAGGGAGCACCGGAAAAGCTGTTTTTT. Protein product: CGVQGAPEKLFF.